The entry below describes one T cell receptor beta chain. This specimen belongs to a study of T cell responses to AZD1222 COVID-19 vaccine. The ends lost 6 bases at V and 4 bases at J; junction bases unmatched: 2. This CDR3 has 14 amino acids. The V gene's germline CDR1 is SNHLY and CDR2 FYNNEI. Produced via immunoSEQ multiplex PCR; TCRdb's table is partial and in-frame only. The data contain 140,000 to 150,000 clones, more than 75% of them singletons. The chain uses TRBV2 and TRBJ1-5; 11 positions agree with TRBD1. The starting material was peripheral blood, obtained 28 days after the second AZD1222 dose. The sequence was collected from an adult who received the AZD1222 COVID-19 vaccine. The CDR3 DNA reads TGTGCCAGCAGCGGGGACAGGGGGAATCAGCCCCAGCATTTT. This translates into CASSGDRGNQPQHF.